These 17 T cell receptor beta chains originate from one sample sequenced in a study of beta chain features in type 1 diabetes. Findings and limits, study-wide: There was a moderate but significant shortening of TCRB CDR3s in all four CD4+ subsets of Type 1 diabetes patients.

Expressed TCRB transcripts were sequenced, since all the RNA that had been isolated was reverse transcribed. Clones were read by immunoSEQ multiplex PCR, and TCRdb kept only the in-frame ones, dropping some. The sample shows more than 550,000 clones, over 11% of them seen only once. These receptors lack a known antigen. Sequencing was performed on naive CD4+ T cells from blood. The receptors were gathered from a man aged 18 to 29 with type 1 diabetes.

Only a few counts were recorded for this clone. The V gene is TRBV29-1, the J gene TRBJ2-5; the D is unclear. CDR1 is SQVTM and CDR2 is ANQGSEA in the germline V gene. The CDR3 extends over 13 amino acids. The V and J ends lost 6 bases and 5 bases respectively, with 16 bases between them. The CDR3 spells CSVYSPERETQYF. The CDR3 nucleotides read TGCAGCGTCTATAGCCCGGAGAGGGAGACCCAGTACTTC.

V usage is TRBV27 and J usage is TRBJ2-1; TRBD2 aligns across 10 bases. Trimming took 5 bases from V and 6 from J; bases not matched to a gene: 10. Germline V CDR1 and CDR2: MNHEY, SMNVEV (reference sequence). The CDR3 runs to 16 residues. CDR3 sequence reads: CASSLPGLAGANEQFF. Written as DNA, the CDR3 is TGTGCCAGCAGTCTACCCGGGCTAGCGGGGGCCAATGAGCAGTTCTTC.

This chain connects TRBV30 to TRBJ1-6; unclear D gene. The germline CDR1 and CDR2 sequences are GTSNPN and SVGIG (reference sequence). The CDR3 totals 13 residues. Trimming left V 7 bases short and J 7 bases short, with 14 bases between. CDR3 sequence (DNA): TGTGCCTCTTACGCCGGGCCCAATTCACCCCTCCACTTT. This translates into CASYAGPNSPLHF.

The rearrangement links TRBV12-5 to TRBJ2-5; D might be TRBD2 (5 bases). Germline V gene lookup returns CDR1 LGHNT and CDR2 FRNRAP. The CDR3 is 13 amino acids. Trimming shortened V by 3 bases and J by 4 bases, and 9 bases separated the two germline ends. Written as DNA, the CDR3 is TGTGCTAGTGGTTTTGGACTGGGAGAGACCCAGTACTTC. Translated: CASGFGLGETQYF.

The rearrangement uses TRBV4-1 and TRBJ2-5; D unclear. Germline V CDR1 and CDR2: MGHRA, YSYEKL. The ends were cut back, 0 bases at V and 5 bases at J, with 4 bases in the middle. CDR3 length: 12 residues. The CDR3 coding sequence is TGCGCCAGCAGCCAAGATTTGGAGACCCAGTACTTC. Protein sequence: CASSQDLETQYF.

The gene calls are TRBV30 and TRBJ2-3, with a possible D match to TRBD2 (6 bases). V was clipped by 5 bases and J by 3 bases, with 9 bases between them. This CDR3 has 12 residues. Per the germline V gene, CDR1 is GTSNPN and CDR2 is SVGIG (reference sequence). CDR3 DNA: TGTGCCTGGGACGGAGGGACAGATACGCAGTATTTT. Translating gives CAWDGGTDTQYF.

V and J are TRBV11-2 and TRBJ2-7; tentatively, D is TRBD1 (5 bases). The CDR3 is made up of 12 amino acids. CDR1 SGHAT and CDR2 FQNNGV come from the germline V gene. Trimming pared 6 bases from V and 7 bases from J, leaving 13 bases between. In DNA, the CDR3 is TGTGCCAGCAGACTCACAAGGGGTGAGCAGTACTTC. This translates into CASRLTRGEQYF.

The V call is TRBV7-3, the J call TRBJ1-2, with D perhaps TRBD1 (5 bases). This CDR3 is built from 14 residues. Trimming shortened V by 5 bases and J by 3 bases, and 13 bases separated the two germline ends. Germline CDR1 SGHTA, CDR2 FQGTGA. DNA for the CDR3: TGTGCCAGCAGCCCAACGACAGAACACTATGGCTACACCTTC. Encoded protein: CASSPTTEHYGYTF.

V gene TRBV4-1 combines with J gene TRBJ1-2; no firm D call. The CDR3 length is 12 residues. Germline V gene lookup returns CDR1 MGHRA and CDR2 YSYEKL. V was pared by 0 bases and J by 8 bases, with 7 bases between. This chain's CDR3 is CASSQDRSGYTF. The CDR3 DNA sequence: TGCGCCAGCAGCCAAGATCGGAGCGGCTACACCTTC.

The sample holds a few counts of this clone. The chain links TRBV29-1 to TRBJ1-1, with a possible D match to TRBD1 (6 bases). The germline V and J ends were trimmed by 2 bases and 0 bases, with 7 bases remaining between them. This CDR3 has 13 amino acids. Looked up from germline, CDR1 is SQVTM and CDR2 is ANQGSEA. The DNA of the CDR3 is TGCAGCGTTGAAAGGGGGATGAACACTGAAGCTTTCTTT. Translation gives CSVERGMNTEAFF.

The chain combines TRBV6-5 with TRBJ1-1; 8 positions agree with TRBD1. The CDR3 is 14 residues long. J was trimmed by 1 base and V by 5 bases; bases with no gene match: 3. Germline V lookup: CDR1 MNHEY, CDR2 SVGAGI. The CDR3 coding sequence is TGTGCCAGCAGTGCGGACAGGGAGAACACTGAAGCTTTCTTT. Translating gives CASSADRENTEAFF.

The chain has TRBV1 and TRBJ2-3; the D segment call TRBD2 is taken from the table without a DNA check. TRBV1 is classified as a pseudogene. The CDR3 contains 17 residues. The CDR3 DNA sequence: TGCACCAGCAGCCAAGATATTGGAAGCGGAAACACAGATACGCAGTATTTT. It is translated as CTSSQDIGSGNTDTQYF.

The sample holds a few counts of this clone. The J gene is TRBJ1-6, the V gene TRBV9; no definite D call. The length of the CDR3 is 12 residues. CDR1 SGDLS and CDR2 YYNGEE come from the germline V gene. Trimming took off 3 bases at V and 6 bases at J, with 4 bases between the two ends. In DNA form, the CDR3 reads TGTGCCAGCAGCGCTAGTAATTCACCCCTCCACTTT. Amino acid sequence: CASSASNSPLHF.

This clone was seen more than once but under ten times. The chain has TRBV5-6 and TRBJ1-2; no firm D call. The CDR3 covers 14 residues. Trimming removed 1 base from V and 7 bases from J, with 14 bases in between. The germline V gene has CDR1 SGHDT and CDR2 YYEEEE. The CDR3 DNA is TGTGCCAGCAGCTTGATGTATTCTCCTTTTGGCTACACCTTC. It yields the protein CASSLMYSPFGYTF.

This clone was recorded a few times. The chain carries TRBV2 and TRBJ2-3, with a tentative D call TRBD1 (5 bases). Germline V gene sequence: CDR1 SNHLY, CDR2 FYNNEI. The CDR3 spans 15 residues. V was trimmed by 2 bases and J by 5 bases, leaving 14 bases between them. In DNA, the CDR3 is TGTGCCAGCAGTGAACTGGGGTTACAGGTAGATACGCAGTATTTT. It translates to CASSELGLQVDTQYF.

This chain links TRBV4-2 with TRBJ2-7; the match to TRBD1 covers 8 bases. Trimming cost V 3 bases and J 1 base; bases outside gene matches: 5. Germline assignment: CDR1 LGHNA and CDR2 YNFKEQ. The CDR3 is made up of 15 amino acids. In DNA, the CDR3 is TGTGCCAGCAGCCACACCGGGACAGGTTCCTACGAGCAGTACTTC. Translation: CASSHTGTGSYEQYF.

In its sample, this clone was seen a few times. The CDR3 bases are TGTGCCAGCAGCCCGGGACTAGCGGGAGGAGCAGAGACCCAGTACTTC. This sequence encodes CASSPGLAGGAETQYF. The chain is built from TRBV5-5 and TRBJ2-5; 15 bases are shared with TRBD2. Germline V gene sequence: CDR1 SGHKS, CDR2 YYEKEE (reference sequence). The CDR3 loop spans 16 amino acids. Unmatched junction bases numbered 5, after V lost 4 bases and J lost 4 bases. The full variable domain, rest sourced from reference TRBV5-5 and TRBJ2-5, is DAGVTQSPTHLIKTRGQQVTLRCSPISGHKSVSWYQQVLGQGPQFIFQYYEKEERGRGNFPDRFSARQFPNYSSELNVNALLLGDSALYLCASSPGLAGGAETQYFGPGTRLLVL.